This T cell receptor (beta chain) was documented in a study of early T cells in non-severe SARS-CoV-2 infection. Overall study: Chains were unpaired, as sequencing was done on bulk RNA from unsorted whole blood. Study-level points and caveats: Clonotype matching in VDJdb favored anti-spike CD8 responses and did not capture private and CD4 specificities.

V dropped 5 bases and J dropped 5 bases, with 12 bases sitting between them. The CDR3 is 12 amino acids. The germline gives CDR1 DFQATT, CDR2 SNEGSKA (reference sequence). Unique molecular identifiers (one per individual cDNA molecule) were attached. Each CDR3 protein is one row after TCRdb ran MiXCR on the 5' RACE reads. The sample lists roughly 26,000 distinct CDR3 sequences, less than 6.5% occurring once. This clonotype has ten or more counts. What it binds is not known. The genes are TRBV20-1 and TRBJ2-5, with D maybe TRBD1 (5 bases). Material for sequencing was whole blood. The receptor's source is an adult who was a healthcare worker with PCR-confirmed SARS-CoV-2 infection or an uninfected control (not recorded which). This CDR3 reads CSAQGFWETQYF. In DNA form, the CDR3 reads TGCAGTGCTCAGGGTTTTTGGGAGACCCAGTACTTC.